The sequence of this TCR beta chain was determined in a study of early T cells in non-severe SARS-CoV-2 infection. This clonotype has ten or more counts. Its antigen is as yet unknown. Notes on the study in general: A preference for anti-spike CD8 responses marked VDJdb matching, which missed private and CD4 specificities.

Separate cDNA molecules each had unique molecular identifiers attached to them. TCRdb re-analysed the 5' RACE reads in MiXCR, keeping a single row per CDR3 protein. The profile shows about 80,000 distinct CDR3 sequences, over 10% of them singletons. The receptor was isolated from an adult who was a healthcare worker with PCR-confirmed SARS-CoV-2 infection or an uninfected control (not recorded which). Sequences were obtained from whole blood.

Written as DNA, the CDR3 is TGCAGTGCTAGGATCACAGGGGCCCAAGAAAAACTGTTTTTT. It codes for CSARITGAQEKLFF. The chain combines TRBV20-1 with TRBJ1-4; TRBD1 matches at 7 bases. CDR1 is DFQATT and CDR2 is SNEGSKA in the germline V gene (reference sequence). The V segment lost 3 bases and the J segment 8 bases; nucleotides outside the gene matches: 9. The CDR3 sequence is 14 residues long.